This is a list of T cell receptor beta chains from one sample in a study of spatial heterogeneity in lung cancer. TCRdb independently ran MiXCR on the 5' RACE reads; one entry per CDR3 protein. Here the sample spans roughly 46,000 distinct CDR3 sequences, 12% being singletons. The sample here was PBMCs, taken at follow-up. These receptors all come from a male donor with early-stage non-small cell lung cancer. Each CDR3 is given with its conserved first and last residue. The D gene is left open where the match is weak. Clone size, where shown, is once, few, many, or a class for clones that have expanded.

J gene,clone size,D gene,V gene,CDR3 DNA,CDR3 protein
TRBJ2-5,many,-,TRBV29-1,TGCAGCGTTGGGGGGGCGGGAGAAGAGACCCAGTACTTC,CSVGGAGEETQYF
TRBJ2-7,few,TRBD2,TRBV7-2,TGTGCCAGCAGCTTATTGGCGGGGGGACGCAGCTCCTACGAGCAGTACTTC,CASSLLAGGRSSYEQYF
TRBJ2-2,few,-,TRBV3-1,TGTGCCAGCAGCCAAGCGGGGGTGGAGCTGTTTTTT,CASSQAGVELFF
TRBJ2-7,few,TRBD2,TRBV7-2,TGTGCCAGCAGCTTAGGGACTAGCTCCTACGAGCAGTACTTC,CASSLGTSSYEQYF
TRBJ1-2,many,-,TRBV18,TGTGCCAGCCGAAGGGGCGGCTATGGCTACACCTTC,CASRRGGYGYTF
TRBJ1-6,-,TRBD1,TRBV5-4,TGTGCCAGCAGCTTCATGGCAGGGGGAAATTCACCCCTCCACTTT,CASSFMAGGNSPLHF
TRBJ2-4,-,TRBD1,TRBV6-5,TGTGCCAGCAGGAGCACCGGGACAGTTGTCATTCAGTACTTC,CASRSTGTVVIQYF
TRBJ2-7,few,-,TRBV20-1,TGCAGTGCTAGAGATGGGGCTAGCCAGGGGGAGCAGTACTTC,CSARDGASQGEQYF
TRBJ1-5,many,-,TRBV20-1,TGCAGTGCTAGTCCTGGGGACAAAAATCAGCCCCAGCATTTT,CSASPGDKNQPQHF
TRBJ2-2,few,TRBD1,TRBV6-5,TGTGCCAGCAGGAAGGGACAGGGGAGCACCGGGGAGCTGTTTTTT,CASRKGQGSTGELFF
TRBJ1-1,-,-,TRBV7-2,TGTGCCAGCAGCCTGGGACCGGGGAGAGCGGAAGCTTTCTTT,CASSLGPGRAEAFF
TRBJ2-3,-,-,TRBV6-2/TRBV6-3,TGTGCCAGCAGTGCCAATTGGGGACGGAGCACAGATACGCAGTATTTT,CASSANWGRSTDTQYF
TRBJ1-2,few,TRBD1,TRBV10-3,TGTGCCATCAGTTCTACCGGGACAGGGGATGGCTACACCTTC,CAISSTGTGDGYTF
TRBJ1-1,-,TRBD1,TRBV7-3,TGTGCCAGCAGCTTAAAGGCCCTAACAGGGGTGGGCACTGAAGCTTTCTTT,CASSLKALTGVGTEAFF
TRBJ2-1,many,TRBD2,TRBV29-1,TGCAGCGGTGCTAGCGGGAGGGTTTCCAATGAGCAGTTCTTC,CSGASGRVSNEQFF
TRBJ2-3,-,-,TRBV27,TGTGCCAACAGTCCGAGACAGTTCACAGATACGCAGTATTTT,CANSPRQFTDTQYF
TRBJ2-7,few,TRBD1,TRBV9,TGTGCCAGCAGCCCCCGGGACAGCCTTTACGAGCAGTACTTC,CASSPRDSLYEQYF
TRBJ2-3,few,-,TRBV18,TGTGCCAGCTCACCATTCCGTGACACAGATACGCAGTATTTT,CASSPFRDTDTQYF
TRBJ2-5,many,-,TRBV7-8,TGTGCCAGCAGCCCCCTCGTTGGGTTTCGAGAGACCCAGTACTTC,CASSPLVGFRETQYF
TRBJ2-3,many,-,TRBV6-6,TGTGCCAGCAGACCTGCGAGCACAGATACGCAGTATTTT,CASRPASTDTQYF
TRBJ2-2,many,-,TRBV9,TGTGCCAGCAGCGTCTATAGCTCCGGGGAGCTGTTTTTT,CASSVYSSGELFF
TRBJ2-1,few,-,TRBV29-1,TGCAGCGGTGCGACTAGTGCAGGTAATGAGCAGTTCTTC,CSGATSAGNEQFF
TRBJ2-3,few,-,TRBV19,TGTGCCAGTAGTATGCAGGGGACAGATACGCAGTATTTT,CASSMQGTDTQYF
TRBJ2-1,-,TRBD2,TRBV11-1,TGTGCCAGCAGCTTAGAAGCGGGGGCGGGGAATGAGCAGTTCTTC,CASSLEAGAGNEQFF
TRBJ2-7,-,TRBD2,TRBV20-1,TGCAGTGCTCCCCGGGCGGGAGAGGCGCAGTACTTC,CSAPRAGEAQYF
TRBJ2-6,-,-,TRBV2,TGTGCCAGCACCGACTTCGTACTCTCATCTGGGGCCAACGTCCTGACTTTC,CASTDFVLSSGANVLTF
TRBJ2-1,many,-,TRBV7-9,TGTGCCAGCATTCCGGACAGATACAATGAGCAGTTCTTC,CASIPDRYNEQFF
TRBJ2-3,many,-,TRBV7-8,TGTGCCAGCAGCTTAGGCTCGAGCAGGTTGGCAGATACGCAGTATTTT,CASSLGSSRLADTQYF
TRBJ1-1,many,TRBD1,TRBV4-2,TGTGCCAGCAGCCAAGTCGGGGGTCGGGACAGTAGCACTGAAGCTTTCTTT,CASSQVGGRDSSTEAFF
TRBJ1-4,-,-,TRBV12-3/TRBV12-4,TGTGCCAGTAGTGCCTTAGGTCCTTCAGGGGAAAAACTGTTTTTT,CASSALGPSGEKLFF
TRBJ1-1,many,-,TRBV20-1,TGCAGTGCTCCGCCTACCGGGACACCCTACACTGAAGCTTTCTTT,CSAPPTGTPYTEAFF
TRBJ1-3,many,TRBD1,TRBV10-3,TGTGCCATCAGTGAAGGGGCCCGACAGGGAAGCACCATATATTTT,CAISEGARQGSTIYF
TRBJ2-1,-,-,TRBV5-1,TGCGCCAGCACCCAGGGGTTTCCCGAATCCGATGAGCAGTTCTTC,CASTQGFPESDEQFF
TRBJ1-3,few,-,TRBV3-1,TGTGCCAGCAGCCAAGGTGTACAGTCTGGAAACACCATATATTTT,CASSQGVQSGNTIYF
TRBJ1-6,-,-,TRBV7-9,TGTGCCAGCAGCTTAAAGGGAAGTGCGGATTCACCCCTCCACTTT,CASSLKGSADSPLHF
TRBJ2-7,-,TRBD2,TRBV7-2,TGTGCCAGCAGCTTGGCTAGCGGGAGGGCCAGGGAGCAGTACTTC,CASSLASGRAREQYF
TRBJ2-1,-,-,TRBV20-1,TGCAGTGCTGGGGACTCTAGCTCCTACAATGAGCAGTTCTTC,CSAGDSSSYNEQFF
TRBJ2-3,many,TRBD2,TRBV4-3,TGCGCCAGCGCGAGCGGGAGGGCAGTAGATACGCAGTATTTT,CASASGRAVDTQYF
TRBJ1-5,-,-,TRBV7-3,TGTGCCAGCAGCTTTTTAGGAGCGGGCAATCAGCCCCAGCATTTT,CASSFLGAGNQPQHF
TRBJ2-5,many,TRBD1,TRBV20-1,TGCAGTGCTCGGAGGACAGGACAGAGAGAGACCCAGTACTTC,CSARRTGQRETQYF
TRBJ2-1,-,-,TRBV7-2,TGTGCCAGCAGCTTAGCCTCAACAAGCTCCTACAATGAGCAGTTCTTC,CASSLASTSSYNEQFF
TRBJ2-5,-,-,TRBV20-1,TGCAGTGCCAATCAAGCGAACCAAGAGACCCAGTACTTC,CSANQANQETQYF
TRBJ2-7,many,-,TRBV14,TGTGCCAGCAGCCCCCGCGTGCTAGGGGATGGGCCCTACGAGCAGTACTTC,CASSPRVLGDGPYEQYF
TRBJ1-2,-,-,TRBV12-3/TRBV12-4,TGTGCCAGCAGTTTAGGTCAGAGCGGCGGCTACACCTTC,CASSLGQSGGYTF
TRBJ2-7,few,-,TRBV7-9,TGTGCCAGCAGCTCGCCCCCGGGACGGATCTCCTACGAGCAGTACTTC,CASSSPPGRISYEQYF
TRBJ2-3,few,-,TRBV6-2/TRBV6-3,TGTGCCAGCACACGGCAGGGGCGTTTAGGCACAGATACGCAGTATTTT,CASTRQGRLGTDTQYF
TRBJ2-5,-,-,TRBV7-8,TGTGCCAGCAGTCTTAGTGCCCTGGGGAGCCAGTACTTC,CASSLSALGSQYF
TRBJ1-2,many,-,TRBV10-2,TGCGCCAGCTTTGATTGGGCCCCCGCTTCCTTGCGGGGCTACACCTTC,CASFDWAPASLRGYTF
TRBJ1-5,few,-,TRBV12-3/TRBV12-4,TGTGCCAGCAGCACTCATGGAGGAGGCAATCAGCCCCAGCATTTT,CASSTHGGGNQPQHF
TRBJ2-7,many,-,TRBV7-6,TGTGCCAGCAGCTTAGGCCAGACGAGCTCCTACGAGCAGTACTTC,CASSLGQTSSYEQYF
TRBJ2-3,few,-,TRBV9,TGTGCCAGCAGCGGCATGCCGGGGAGATACACAGATACGCAGTATTTT,CASSGMPGRYTDTQYF